Described below is a single T cell receptor (beta chain) sequence and its context. TCRdb keeps only in-frame clones here, not all; method: immunoSEQ multiplex PCR. Among around 1 million clones listed, roughly 72% were seen once. This sample is part of a study of shared clonotypes between healthy human individuals. After removal of 1 base from V and 6 bases from J, the junction contained 6 bases not matched to a gene. Germline V CDR1 and CDR2: SGHVS, FNYEAQ. The CDR3 totals 14 residues. The V and J genes are TRBV7-6 and TRBJ2-7; 7 bases align to TRBD2. The sequence derives from a man aged 18 to 29 in good health. The sample comprised memory CD4+ T cells sorted from blood. Subset meaning: CD45RA-negative fraction. The CDR3 spells CASSLGLAGSEQYF. CDR3 nucleotides: TGTGCCAGCAGCTTAGGACTAGCCGGATCCGAGCAGTACTTC. Filled out from reference TRBV7-6 and TRBJ2-7, the complete variable domain reads GAGVSQSPRYKVTKRGQDVALRCDPISGHVSLYWYRQALGQGPEFLTYFNYEAQQDKSGLPNDRFSAERPEGSISTLTIQRTEQRDSAMYRCASSLGLAGSEQYFGPGTRLTVT.